These 3 T cell receptor beta chains share one sample of origin, sequenced in a study of graft-versus-host responses after intestinal transplantation. Assay used: immunoSEQ multiplex PCR; TCRdb lists only in-frame clones, some missing. The table lists 90,000 to 130,000 clones, roughly nine tenths of them singletons. For these TCRs, the target antigens are not known. Sequenced material: unstimulated CD4+ T cells sorted from spleen or lymph node cells, taken before transplant. The source is a human donor who was the organ donor for an intestinal transplant.

The CDR3 DNA reads as TGTGCCAGCAGTTCTCCAGCGGGAGTCTCCTACGAGCAGTACTTC. Amino acids: CASSSPAGVSYEQYF. The rearrangement uses TRBV28 and TRBJ2-7; 8 nucleotides align to TRBD2. The CDR3 contains 15 residues. J gave up 0 bases and V 4 bases, and 5 bases lay outside the gene matches. In germline, CDR1 is MDHEN, CDR2 SYDVKM.

The rearrangement uses TRBV25-1 and TRBJ1-4, with D perhaps TRBD1 (6 bases). Germline CDR1 is MGHDK and CDR2 is SYGVNS. V lost 3 bases, J lost 8 bases, and 16 bases lay in between. The CDR3 covers 15 residues. In DNA, the CDR3 is TGTGCCAGCAGTGAGTCAAGGGGGGTCGAGGAAAAACTGTTTTTT. As protein: CASSESRGVEEKLFF.

The chain recombines TRBV18 with TRBJ1-5, with D possibly TRBD1 on 6 matching bases. Trimming removed 2 bases from V and 3 bases from J, with 14 bases in between. The germline CDR1 and CDR2 sequences are KGHSH and LQKENI. This CDR3 has 16 residues. In nucleotides, the CDR3 is TGTGCCAGCTCACCAGGGTCAGGGGACTTCAATCAGCCCCAGCATTTT. This encodes CASSPGSGDFNQPQHF.